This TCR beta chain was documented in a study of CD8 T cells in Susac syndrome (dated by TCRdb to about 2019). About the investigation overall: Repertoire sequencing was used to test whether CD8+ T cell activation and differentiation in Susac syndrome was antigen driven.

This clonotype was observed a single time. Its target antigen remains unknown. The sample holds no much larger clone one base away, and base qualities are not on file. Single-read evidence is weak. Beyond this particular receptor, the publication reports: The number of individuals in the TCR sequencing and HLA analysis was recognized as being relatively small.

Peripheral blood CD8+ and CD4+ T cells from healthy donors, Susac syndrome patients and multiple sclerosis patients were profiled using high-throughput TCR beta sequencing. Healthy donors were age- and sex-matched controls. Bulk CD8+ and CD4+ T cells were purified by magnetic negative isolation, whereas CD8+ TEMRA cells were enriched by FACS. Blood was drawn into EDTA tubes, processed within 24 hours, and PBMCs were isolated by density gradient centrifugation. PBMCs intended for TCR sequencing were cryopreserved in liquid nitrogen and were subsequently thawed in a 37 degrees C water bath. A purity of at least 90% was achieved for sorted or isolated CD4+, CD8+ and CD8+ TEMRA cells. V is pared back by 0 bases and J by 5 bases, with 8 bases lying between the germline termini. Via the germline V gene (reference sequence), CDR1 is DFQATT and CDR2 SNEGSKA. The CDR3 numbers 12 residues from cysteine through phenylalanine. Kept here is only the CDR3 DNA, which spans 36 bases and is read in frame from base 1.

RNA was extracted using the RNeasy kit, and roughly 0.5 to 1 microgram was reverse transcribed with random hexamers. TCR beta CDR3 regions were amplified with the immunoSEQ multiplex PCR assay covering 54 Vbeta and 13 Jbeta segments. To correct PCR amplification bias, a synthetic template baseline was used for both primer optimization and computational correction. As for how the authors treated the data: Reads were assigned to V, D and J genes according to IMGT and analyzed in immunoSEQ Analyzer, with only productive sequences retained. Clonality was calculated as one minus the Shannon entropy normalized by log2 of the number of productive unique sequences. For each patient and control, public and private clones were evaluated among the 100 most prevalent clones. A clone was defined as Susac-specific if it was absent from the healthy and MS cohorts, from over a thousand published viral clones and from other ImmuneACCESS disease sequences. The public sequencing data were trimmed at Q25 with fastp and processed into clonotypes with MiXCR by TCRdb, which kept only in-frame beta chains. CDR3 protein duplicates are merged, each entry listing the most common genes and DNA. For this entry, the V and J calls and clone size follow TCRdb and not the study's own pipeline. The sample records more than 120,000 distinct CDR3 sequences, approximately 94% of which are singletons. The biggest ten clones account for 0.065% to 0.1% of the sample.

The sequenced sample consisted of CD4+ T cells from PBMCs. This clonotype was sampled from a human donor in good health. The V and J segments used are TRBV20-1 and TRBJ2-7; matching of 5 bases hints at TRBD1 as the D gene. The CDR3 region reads CSARESRDEQYF. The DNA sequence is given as TGCAGTGCTAGAGAGAGCAGGGACGAGCAGTACTTC.